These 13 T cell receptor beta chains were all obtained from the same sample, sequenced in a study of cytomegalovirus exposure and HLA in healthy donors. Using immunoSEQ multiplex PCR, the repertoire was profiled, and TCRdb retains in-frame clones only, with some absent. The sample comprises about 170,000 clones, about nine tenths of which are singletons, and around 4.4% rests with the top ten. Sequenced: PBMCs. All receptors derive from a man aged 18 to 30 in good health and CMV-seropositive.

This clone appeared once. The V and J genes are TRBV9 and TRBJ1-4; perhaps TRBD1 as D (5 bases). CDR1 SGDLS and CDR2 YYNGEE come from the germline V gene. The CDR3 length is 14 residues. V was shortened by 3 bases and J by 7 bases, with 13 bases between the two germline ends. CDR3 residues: CASSDDRGSEKLFF. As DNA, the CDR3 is TGTGCCAGCAGCGACGACCGGGGGAGTGAAAAACTGTTTTTT.

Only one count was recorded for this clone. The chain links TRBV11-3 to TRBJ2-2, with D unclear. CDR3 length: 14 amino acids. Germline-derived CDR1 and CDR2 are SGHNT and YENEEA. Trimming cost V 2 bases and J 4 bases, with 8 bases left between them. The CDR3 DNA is TGTGCCAGCAGCTTAAGTAGCATCACCGGGGAGCTGTTTTTT. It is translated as CASSLSSITGELFF.

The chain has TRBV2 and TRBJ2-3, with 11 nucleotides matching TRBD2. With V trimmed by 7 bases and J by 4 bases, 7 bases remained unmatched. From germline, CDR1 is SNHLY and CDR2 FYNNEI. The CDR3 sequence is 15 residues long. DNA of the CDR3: TGTGCCAGCATCCAGACTAGCGGGAAGGCAGATACGCAGTATTTT. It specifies CASIQTSGKADTQYF.

The CDR3: CASSINGLGANVLTF. DNA of the CDR3: TGTGCCAGTAGTATTAATGGGCTTGGGGCCAACGTCCTGACTTTC. V and J are TRBV19 and TRBJ2-6, with unresolved D. Trimming pared 3 bases from V and 3 bases from J, leaving 9 bases between. The CDR3 covers 15 residues. CDR1 is LNHDA, CDR2 SQIVND, per germline (reference sequence).

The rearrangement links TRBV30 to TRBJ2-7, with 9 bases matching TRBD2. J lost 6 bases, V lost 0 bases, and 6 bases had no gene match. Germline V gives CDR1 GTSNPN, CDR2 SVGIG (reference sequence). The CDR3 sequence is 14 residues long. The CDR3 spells CAWSVPAGGSEQYF. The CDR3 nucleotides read TGTGCCTGGAGTGTGCCAGCGGGAGGTTCCGAGCAGTACTTC.

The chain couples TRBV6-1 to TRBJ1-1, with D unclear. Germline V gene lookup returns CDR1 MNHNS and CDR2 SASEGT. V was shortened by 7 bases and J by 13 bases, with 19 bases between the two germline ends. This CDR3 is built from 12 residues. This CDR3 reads CASNGRGPKDFF. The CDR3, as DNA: TGTGCCAGCAACGGGCGAGGGCCGAAGGATTTCTTT.

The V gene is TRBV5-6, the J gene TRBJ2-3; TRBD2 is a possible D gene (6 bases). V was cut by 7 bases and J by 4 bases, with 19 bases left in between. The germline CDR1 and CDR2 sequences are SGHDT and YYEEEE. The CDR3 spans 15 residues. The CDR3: CASRIHGGVADTQYF. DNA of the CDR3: TGTGCCAGCCGCATTCATGGCGGGGTAGCAGATACGCAGTATTTT. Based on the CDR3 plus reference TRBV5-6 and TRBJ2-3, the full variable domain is DAGVTQSPTHLIKTRGQQVTLRCSPKSGHDTVSWYQQALGQGPQFIFQYYEEEERQRGNFPDRFSGHQFPNYSSELNVNALLLGDSALYLCASRIHGGVADTQYFGPGTRLTVL.

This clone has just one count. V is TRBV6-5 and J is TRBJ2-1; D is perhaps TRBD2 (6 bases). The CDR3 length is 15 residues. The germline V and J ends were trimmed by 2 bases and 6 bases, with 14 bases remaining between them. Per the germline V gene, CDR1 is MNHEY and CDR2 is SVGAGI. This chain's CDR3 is CASSYPSASINEQFF. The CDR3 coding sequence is TGTGCCAGCAGTTACCCTAGCGCAAGCATCAATGAGCAGTTCTTC.

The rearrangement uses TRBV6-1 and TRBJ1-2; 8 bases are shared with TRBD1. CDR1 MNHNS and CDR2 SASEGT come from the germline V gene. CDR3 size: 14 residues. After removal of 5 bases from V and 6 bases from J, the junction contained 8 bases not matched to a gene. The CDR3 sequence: CASSSFQGADGYTF. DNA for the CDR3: TGTGCCAGCAGTTCGTTTCAGGGGGCGGATGGCTACACCTTC.

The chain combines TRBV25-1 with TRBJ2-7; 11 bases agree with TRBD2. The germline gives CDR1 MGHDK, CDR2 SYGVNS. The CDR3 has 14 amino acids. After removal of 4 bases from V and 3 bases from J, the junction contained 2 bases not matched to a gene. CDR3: CASSAGTSGYEQYF. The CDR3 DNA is TGTGCCAGCAGTGCCGGGACTAGCGGCTACGAGCAGTACTTC.

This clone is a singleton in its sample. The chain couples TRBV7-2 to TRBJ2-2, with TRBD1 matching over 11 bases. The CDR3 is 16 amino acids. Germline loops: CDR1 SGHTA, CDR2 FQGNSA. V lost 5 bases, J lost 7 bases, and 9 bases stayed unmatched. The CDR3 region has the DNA TGTGCCAGCAGCCTACGGAAGGGACAGGGGGTCGGGGAGCTGTTTTTT. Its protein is CASSLRKGQGVGELFF.

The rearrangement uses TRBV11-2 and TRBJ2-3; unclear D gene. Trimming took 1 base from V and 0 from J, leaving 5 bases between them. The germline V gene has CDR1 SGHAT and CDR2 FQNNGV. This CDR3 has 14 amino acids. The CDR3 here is CASSLVASTDTQYF. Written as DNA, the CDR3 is TGTGCCAGCAGCTTAGTTGCGAGCACAGATACGCAGTATTTT.

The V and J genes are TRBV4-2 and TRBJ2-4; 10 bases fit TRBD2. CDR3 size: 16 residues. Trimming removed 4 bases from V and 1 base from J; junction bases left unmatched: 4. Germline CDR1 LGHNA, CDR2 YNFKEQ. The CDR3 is CASSPTSGMAKNIQYF. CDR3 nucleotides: TGTGCCAGCAGCCCCACTAGCGGGATGGCCAAAAACATTCAGTACTTC.